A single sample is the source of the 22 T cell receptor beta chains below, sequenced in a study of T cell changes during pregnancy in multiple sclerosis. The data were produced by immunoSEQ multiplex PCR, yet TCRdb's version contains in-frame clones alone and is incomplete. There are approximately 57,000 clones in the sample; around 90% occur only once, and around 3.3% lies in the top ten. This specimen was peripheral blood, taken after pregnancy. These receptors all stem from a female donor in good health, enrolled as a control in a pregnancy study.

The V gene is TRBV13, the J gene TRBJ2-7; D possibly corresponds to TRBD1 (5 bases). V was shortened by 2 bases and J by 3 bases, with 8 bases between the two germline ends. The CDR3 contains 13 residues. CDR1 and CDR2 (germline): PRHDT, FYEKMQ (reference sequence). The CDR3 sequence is CASSLSRVYEQYF. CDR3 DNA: TGTGCCAGCAGCTTAAGCAGGGTCTACGAGCAGTACTTC.

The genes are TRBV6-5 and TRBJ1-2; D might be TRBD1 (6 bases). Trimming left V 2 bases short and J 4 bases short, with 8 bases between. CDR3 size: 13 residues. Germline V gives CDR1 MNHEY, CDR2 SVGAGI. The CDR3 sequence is CASSYGGIYGYTF. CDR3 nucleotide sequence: TGTGCCAGCAGTTACGGGGGCATCTATGGCTACACCTTC.

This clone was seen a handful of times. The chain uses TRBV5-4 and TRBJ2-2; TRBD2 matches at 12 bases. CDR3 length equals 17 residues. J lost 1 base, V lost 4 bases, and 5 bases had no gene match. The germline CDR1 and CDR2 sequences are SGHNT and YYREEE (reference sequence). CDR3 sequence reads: CASSPGLAGRNTGELFF. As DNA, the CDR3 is TGTGCCAGCAGCCCAGGACTAGCGGGGCGGAACACCGGGGAGCTGTTTTTT. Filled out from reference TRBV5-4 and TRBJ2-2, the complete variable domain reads ETGVTQSPTHLIKTRGQQVTLRCSSQSGHNTVSWYQQALGQGPQFIFQYYREEENGRGNFPPRFSGLQFPNYSSELNVNALELDDSALYLCASSPGLAGRNTGELFFGEGSRLTVL.

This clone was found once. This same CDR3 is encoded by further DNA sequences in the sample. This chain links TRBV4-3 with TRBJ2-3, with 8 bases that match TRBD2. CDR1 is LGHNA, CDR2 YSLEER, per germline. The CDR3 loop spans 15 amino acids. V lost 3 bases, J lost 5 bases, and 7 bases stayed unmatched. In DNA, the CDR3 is TGCGCCAGCAGCCAGCGGGGGGTAGGGGTAGATACGCAGTATTTT. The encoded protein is CASSQRGVGVDTQYF.

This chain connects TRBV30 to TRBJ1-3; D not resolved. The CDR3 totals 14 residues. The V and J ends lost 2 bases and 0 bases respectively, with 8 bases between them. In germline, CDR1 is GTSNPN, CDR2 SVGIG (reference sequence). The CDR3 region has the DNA TGTGCCTGGAGTATCCCTTCCTCTGGAAACACCATATATTTT. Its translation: CAWSIPSSGNTIYF.

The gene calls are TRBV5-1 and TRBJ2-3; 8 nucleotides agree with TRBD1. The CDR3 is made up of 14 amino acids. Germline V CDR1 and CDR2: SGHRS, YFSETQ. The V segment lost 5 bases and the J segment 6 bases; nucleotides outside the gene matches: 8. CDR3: CASRDRVGYDTQYF. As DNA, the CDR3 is TGCGCCAGCAGGGACAGGGTCGGATACGATACGCAGTATTTT. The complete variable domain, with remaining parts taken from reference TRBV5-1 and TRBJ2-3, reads KAGVTQTPRYLIKTRGQQVTLSCSPISGHRSVSWYQQTPGQGLQFLFEYFSETQRNKGNFPGRFSGRQFSNSRSEMNVSTLELGDSALYLCASRDRVGYDTQYFGPGTRLTVL.

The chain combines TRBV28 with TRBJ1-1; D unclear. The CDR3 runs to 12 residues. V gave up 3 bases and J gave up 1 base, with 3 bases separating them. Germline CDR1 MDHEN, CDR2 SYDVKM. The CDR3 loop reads CASSLRNTEAFF. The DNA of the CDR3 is TGTGCCAGCAGTTTGAGGAACACTGAAGCTTTCTTT.

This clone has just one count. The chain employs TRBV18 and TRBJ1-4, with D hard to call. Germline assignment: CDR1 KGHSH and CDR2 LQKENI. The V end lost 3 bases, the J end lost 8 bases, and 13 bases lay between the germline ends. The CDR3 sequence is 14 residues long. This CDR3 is CASSPKGRREKLFF. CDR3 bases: TGTGCCAGCTCACCCAAAGGGAGAAGGGAAAAACTGTTTTTT.

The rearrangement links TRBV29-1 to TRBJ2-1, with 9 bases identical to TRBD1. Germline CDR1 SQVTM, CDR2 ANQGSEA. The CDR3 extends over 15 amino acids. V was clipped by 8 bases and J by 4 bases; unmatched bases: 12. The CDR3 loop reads CSFVSTGQGYNEQFF. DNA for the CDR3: TGCAGCTTCGTAAGTACGGGACAGGGATACAATGAGCAGTTCTTC.

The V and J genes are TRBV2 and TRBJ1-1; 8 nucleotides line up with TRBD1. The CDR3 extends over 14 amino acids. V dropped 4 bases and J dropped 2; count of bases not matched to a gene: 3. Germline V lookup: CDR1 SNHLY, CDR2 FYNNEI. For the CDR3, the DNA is TGTGCCAGCAGTGGACAGGGGAGAAACACTGAAGCTTTCTTT. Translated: CASSGQGRNTEAFF.

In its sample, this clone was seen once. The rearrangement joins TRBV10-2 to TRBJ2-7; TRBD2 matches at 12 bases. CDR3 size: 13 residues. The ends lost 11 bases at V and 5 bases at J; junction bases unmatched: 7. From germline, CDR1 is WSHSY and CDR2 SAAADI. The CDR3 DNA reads TGCGCCGCCTCTAGCGGGAGGGTCCACGAGCAGTACTTC. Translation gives CAASSGRVHEQYF.

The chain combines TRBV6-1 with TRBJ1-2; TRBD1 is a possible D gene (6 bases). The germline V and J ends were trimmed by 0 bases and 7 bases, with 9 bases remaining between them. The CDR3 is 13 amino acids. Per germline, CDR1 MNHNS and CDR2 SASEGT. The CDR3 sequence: CASSEAGTSGYTF. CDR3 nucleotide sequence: TGTGCCAGCAGTGAAGCCGGGACATCTGGCTACACCTTC.

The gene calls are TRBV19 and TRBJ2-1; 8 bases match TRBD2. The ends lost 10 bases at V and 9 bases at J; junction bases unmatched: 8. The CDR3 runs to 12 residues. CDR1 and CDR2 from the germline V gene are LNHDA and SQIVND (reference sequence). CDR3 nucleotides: TGTGCCACCCACAAACGGGGGGGTGAGCAGTTCTTC. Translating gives CATHKRGGEQFF.

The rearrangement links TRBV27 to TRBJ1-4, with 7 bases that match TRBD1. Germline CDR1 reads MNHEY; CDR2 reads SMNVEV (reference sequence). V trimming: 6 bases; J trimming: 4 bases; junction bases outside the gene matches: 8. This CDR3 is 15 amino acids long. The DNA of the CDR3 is TGTGCCAGCAGGCACGCGGGACAGCATAATGAAAAACTGTTTTTT. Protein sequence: CASRHAGQHNEKLFF.

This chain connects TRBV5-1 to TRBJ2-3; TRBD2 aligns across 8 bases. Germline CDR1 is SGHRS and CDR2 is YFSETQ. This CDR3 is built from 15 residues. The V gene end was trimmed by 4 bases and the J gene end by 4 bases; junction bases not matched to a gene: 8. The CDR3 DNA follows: TGCGCCAGCAGCCCCGTGGCGGGGGGCCCAGATACGCAGTATTTT. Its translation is CASSPVAGGPDTQYF. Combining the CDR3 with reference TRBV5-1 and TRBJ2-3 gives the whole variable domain KAGVTQTPRYLIKTRGQQVTLSCSPISGHRSVSWYQQTPGQGLQFLFEYFSETQRNKGNFPGRFSGRQFSNSRSEMNVSTLELGDSALYLCASSPVAGGPDTQYFGPGTRLTVL.

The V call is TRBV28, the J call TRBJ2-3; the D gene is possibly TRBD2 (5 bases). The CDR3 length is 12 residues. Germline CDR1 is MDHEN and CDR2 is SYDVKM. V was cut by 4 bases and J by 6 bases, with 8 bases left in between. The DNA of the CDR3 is TGTGCCAGCAGTTCCTCTAGCGATACGCAGTATTTT. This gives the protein CASSSSSDTQYF. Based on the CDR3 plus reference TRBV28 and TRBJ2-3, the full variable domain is DVKVTQSSRYLVKRTGEKVFLECVQDMDHENMFWYRQDPGLGLRLIYFSYDVKMKEKGDIPEGYSVSREKKERFSLILESASTNQTSMYLCASSSSSDTQYFGPGTRLTVL.

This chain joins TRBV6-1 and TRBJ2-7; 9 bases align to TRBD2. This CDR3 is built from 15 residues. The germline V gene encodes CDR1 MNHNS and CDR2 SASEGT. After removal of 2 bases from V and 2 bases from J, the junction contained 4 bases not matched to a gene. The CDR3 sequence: CASSEKASGAYEQYF. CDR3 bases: TGTGCCAGCAGTGAAAAGGCTAGCGGGGCCTACGAGCAGTACTTC.

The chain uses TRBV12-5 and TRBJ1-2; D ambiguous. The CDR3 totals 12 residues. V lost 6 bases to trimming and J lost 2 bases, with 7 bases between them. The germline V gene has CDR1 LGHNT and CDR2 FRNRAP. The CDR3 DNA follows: TGTGCTAGTGGCCAATCCAACTATGGCTACACCTTC. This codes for CASGQSNYGYTF.

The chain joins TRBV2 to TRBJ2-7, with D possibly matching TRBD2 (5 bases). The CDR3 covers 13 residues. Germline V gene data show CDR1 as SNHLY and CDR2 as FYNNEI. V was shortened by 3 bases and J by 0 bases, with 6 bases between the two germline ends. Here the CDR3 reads CASSDGNSYEQYF. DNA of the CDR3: TGTGCCAGCAGTGACGGGAACTCCTACGAGCAGTACTTC. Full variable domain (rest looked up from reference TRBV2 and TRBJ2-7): EPEVTQTPSHQVTQMGQEVILRCVPISNHLYFYWYRQILGQKVEFLVSFYNNEISEKSEIFDDQFSVERPDGSNFTLKIRSTKLEDSAMYFCASSDGNSYEQYFGPGTRLTVT.

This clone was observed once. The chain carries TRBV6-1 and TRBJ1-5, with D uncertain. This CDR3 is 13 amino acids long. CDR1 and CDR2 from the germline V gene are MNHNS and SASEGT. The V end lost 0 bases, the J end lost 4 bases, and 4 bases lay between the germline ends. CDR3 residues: CASSEAQNQPQHF. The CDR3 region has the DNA TGTGCCAGCAGTGAAGCCCAGAATCAGCCCCAGCATTTT.

The CDR3 is CASSLRGGGLETQYF. Here the CDR3 DNA reads TGTGCCAGCAGCCTTCGAGGGGGCGGATTGGAGACCCAGTACTTC. The V call is TRBV5-6, the J call TRBJ2-5; the match to TRBD1 covers 7 bases. Germline CDR1 and CDR2: SGHDT and YYEEEE. CDR3 length: 15 residues. The junction had 11 bases not matched to a gene; V was cut back by 4 bases and J by 5 bases.

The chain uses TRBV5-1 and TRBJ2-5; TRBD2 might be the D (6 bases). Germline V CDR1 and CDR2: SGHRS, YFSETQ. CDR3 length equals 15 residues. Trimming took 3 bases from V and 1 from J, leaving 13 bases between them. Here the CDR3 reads CASSSPEGTQETQYF. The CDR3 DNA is TGCGCCAGCAGCTCCCCGGAGGGGACCCAAGAGACCCAGTACTTC. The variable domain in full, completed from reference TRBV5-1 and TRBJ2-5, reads KAGVTQTPRYLIKTRGQQVTLSCSPISGHRSVSWYQQTPGQGLQFLFEYFSETQRNKGNFPGRFSGRQFSNSRSEMNVSTLELGDSALYLCASSSPEGTQETQYFGPGTRLLVL.